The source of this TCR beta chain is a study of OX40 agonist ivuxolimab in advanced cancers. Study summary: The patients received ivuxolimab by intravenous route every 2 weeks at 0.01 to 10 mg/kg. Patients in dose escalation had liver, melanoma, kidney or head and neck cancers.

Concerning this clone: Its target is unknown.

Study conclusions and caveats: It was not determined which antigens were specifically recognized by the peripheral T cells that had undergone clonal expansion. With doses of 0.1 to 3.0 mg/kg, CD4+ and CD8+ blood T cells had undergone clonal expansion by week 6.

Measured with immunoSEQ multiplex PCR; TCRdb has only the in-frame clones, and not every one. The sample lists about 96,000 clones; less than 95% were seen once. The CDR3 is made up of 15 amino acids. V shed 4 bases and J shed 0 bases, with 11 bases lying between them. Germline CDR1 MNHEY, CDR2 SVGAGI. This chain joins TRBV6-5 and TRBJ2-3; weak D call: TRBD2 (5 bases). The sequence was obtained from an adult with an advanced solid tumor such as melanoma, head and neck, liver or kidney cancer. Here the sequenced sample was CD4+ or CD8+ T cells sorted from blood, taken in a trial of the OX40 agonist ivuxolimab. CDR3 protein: CASSSPGKSTDTQYF. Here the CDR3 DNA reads TGTGCCAGCAGTTCCCCGGGAAAAAGCACAGATACGCAGTATTTT.